The 27 T cell receptor beta chains below all came from one sample that was sequenced in a study of CD8 T cells in Susac syndrome. With random hexamers, 0.5 to 1 ug RNA was reverse transcribed. From the immunoSEQ multiplex PCR reads, TCRdb called clonotypes with MiXCR, one entry per CDR3 protein. Of hundreds of thousands of distinct CDR3 sequences in the sample, roughly 85% were seen once. Sequencing was performed on CD8+ T cells from PBMCs. The receptor set was obtained from a human donor with multiple sclerosis.

The chain uses TRBV12-3 or TRBV12-4 and TRBJ2-1, with D tentatively TRBD1 (6 bases). Deletions cut 8 bases from V and 0 bases from J, with 29 bases between. The CDR3 is 20 amino acids. CDR3 sequence: CASGGPNGGELGISYNEQFF. DNA for the CDR3: TGTGCCAGCGGGGGCCCGAATGGTGGCGAGCTGGGGATCTCCTACAATGAGCAGTTCTTC.

The rearrangement joins TRBV27 to TRBJ1-2; D is unclear. The V gene's germline CDR1 is MNHEY and CDR2 SMNVEV (reference sequence). The CDR3 is made up of 13 amino acids. V gave up 3 bases and J gave up 0 bases, with 5 bases separating them. DNA of the CDR3: TGTGCCAGCAGTTTTATCGCTAACTATGGCTACACCTTC. Protein: CASSFIANYGYTF.

The gene calls are TRBV20-1 and TRBJ2-7, with D possibly TRBD1 on 5 matching bases. V lost 0 bases to trimming and J lost 5 bases, with 14 bases between them. This CDR3 spans 14 amino acids. From germline, CDR1 is DFQATT and CDR2 SNEGSKA (reference sequence). The CDR3 region has the DNA TGCAGTGCTAGAGATCGCGCAGGGAAGGACGAGCAGTACTTC. This gives the protein CSARDRAGKDEQYF.

This chain links TRBV28 with TRBJ1-1; no reliable D call. The CDR3 is 13 residues long. In germline, CDR1 is MDHEN, CDR2 SYDVKM. V lost 6 bases to trimming and J lost 1 base, with 9 bases between them. CDR3 sequence (DNA): TGTGCCAGCAGGGTGGTTGAGAACACTGAAGCTTTCTTT. Its protein is CASRVVENTEAFF.

The chain recombines TRBV9 with TRBJ2-3; D assignment may be TRBD1 or TRBD2 (5 bases each). Germline V gene lookup returns CDR1 SGDLS and CDR2 YYNGEE. The CDR3 is 16 residues long. V lost 0 bases and J lost 4, with 15 bases in between. In DNA form, the CDR3 reads TGTGCCAGCAGCGTAGAAATCGGGGCCCCCCCAGATACGCAGTATTTT. Amino acid sequence: CASSVEIGAPPDTQYF.

As for this clonotype: One junction end does not reproduce the germline sequence, and a read error may be involved. This chain connects TRBV7-9 to TRBJ2-1; no reliable D call. This CDR3 is 12 amino acids long. Germline V gives CDR1 SEHNR, CDR2 FQNEAQ (reference sequence). CDR3 sequence: CASCLYGGEQFF. The CDR3 DNA follows: TGTGCCAGCTGCTTATACGGCGGTGAGCAGTTCTTC.

V usage is TRBV9 and J usage is TRBJ2-5, with 8 bases identical to TRBD1. V trimming: 4 bases; J trimming: 7 bases; junction bases outside the gene matches: 9. This CDR3 contains 14 residues. CDR1 is SGDLS and CDR2 is YYNGEE in the germline V gene. In nucleotides, the CDR3 is TGTGCCAGCAGCCCCGGGACAGGAGTGCTGACCCAGTACTTC. Its protein is CASSPGTGVLTQYF.

V is TRBV28 and J is TRBJ1-1, with D uncertain. CDR3 length: 13 residues. The ends were cut back, 4 bases at V and 3 bases at J, with 9 bases in the middle. CDR1 MDHEN and CDR2 SYDVKM come from the germline V gene. The CDR3: CASSSTDDTEAFF. Written as DNA, the CDR3 is TGTGCCAGCAGTTCTACGGACGACACTGAAGCTTTCTTT.

This chain joins TRBV7-9 and TRBJ2-2; D remains unclear. Germline V gives CDR1 SEHNR, CDR2 FQNEAQ (reference sequence). This CDR3 spans 15 amino acids. V was shortened by 2 bases and J by 3 bases, with 10 bases between the two germline ends. Here the CDR3 reads CASSLKGPHTGELFF. The CDR3 DNA reads TGTGCCAGCAGCTTAAAAGGGCCTCACACCGGGGAGCTGTTTTTT. Full variable domain (outside the CDR3, taken from reference TRBV7-9 and TRBJ2-2): DTGVSQNPRHKITKRGQNVTFRCDPISEHNRLYWYRQTLGQGPEFLTYFQNEAQLEKSRLLSDRFSAERPKGSFSTLEIQRTEQGDSAMYLCASSLKGPHTGELFFGEGSRLTVL.

This rearrangement joins TRBV4-3 to TRBJ2-1; TRBD2 might be the D (7 bases). The CDR3 consists of 18 residues. CDR1 is LGHNA, CDR2 YSLEER, per germline. Deletions cut 3 bases from V and 0 bases from J, with 18 bases between. In nucleotides, the CDR3 is TGCGCCAGCAGCCAGGATGGACTAGTGGGGGCCTCCTACAATGAGCAGTTCTTC. Protein sequence: CASSQDGLVGASYNEQFF.

V usage is TRBV7-9 and J usage is TRBJ2-5; TRBD1 is a possible D gene (6 bases). Germline V gene sequence: CDR1 SEHNR, CDR2 FQNEAQ (reference sequence). The CDR3 is made up of 13 amino acids. The V end lost 5 bases, the J end lost 4 bases, and 11 bases lay between the germline ends. In DNA form, the CDR3 reads TGTGCCAGCAGCGACAGGATCGGAGAGACCCAGTACTTC. It yields the protein CASSDRIGETQYF.

The gene calls are TRBV6-2 or TRBV6-3 and TRBJ1-1; the match to TRBD1 covers 11 bases. CDR3 length: 13 residues. With 6 bases clipped from V and 6 bases from J, the junction kept 3 bases outside the gene matches. Germline lookup yields CDR1 MNHEY and CDR2 SVGEGT. This CDR3 reads CASSRTGGSEAFF. CDR3 nucleotides: TGTGCCAGCAGCAGGACAGGGGGCTCTGAAGCTTTCTTT.

V is TRBV7-2 and J is TRBJ2-3; possibly TRBD2 for D (6 bases). With 1 base removed from V and 5 bases from J, the gap between germline ends came to 19 bases. This CDR3 is built from 17 residues. Germline V gene lookup returns CDR1 SGHTA and CDR2 FQGNSA. CDR3 residues: CASSLEGPGLGGDTQYF. The CDR3 DNA sequence: TGTGCCAGCAGCTTAGAAGGACCGGGGCTGGGGGGAGATACGCAGTATTTT.

This chain links TRBV25-1 with TRBJ2-1; 14 nucleotides line up with TRBD2. CDR3 size: 16 residues. Germline V gene lookup returns CDR1 MGHDK and CDR2 SYGVNS. The V gene end was trimmed by 6 bases and the J gene end by 1 base; junction bases not matched to a gene: 2. CDR3 coding DNA: TGTGCCAGCAGGGGACTAGCGGGAGCGTCCTACAATGAGCAGTTCTTC. It translates to CASRGLAGASYNEQFF.

The V gene is TRBV6-5, the J gene TRBJ2-1; tentatively, D is TRBD1 or TRBD2 (5 bases each). V lost 3 bases and J 8 bases, leaving 8 bases between the germline ends. CDR3 length: 12 residues. The germline V gene encodes CDR1 MNHEY and CDR2 SVGAGI. Here the CDR3 DNA reads TGTGCCAGCAGTTATGGGGGATATGAGCAGTTCTTC. Protein sequence: CASSYGGYEQFF.

The chain links TRBV4-3 to TRBJ2-6, with TRBD1 matching over 9 bases. V trimming: 0 bases; J trimming: 1 base; junction bases outside the gene matches: 1. CDR1 is LGHNA and CDR2 is YSLEER in the germline V gene. The CDR3 consists of 17 residues. The CDR3 spells CASSQEGQGSGANVLTF. CDR3 coding DNA: TGCGCCAGCAGCCAAGAGGGACAGGGTTCTGGGGCCAACGTCCTGACTTTC.

CDR3 loop: CSAHPPDNFYEQYF. CDR3 sequence (DNA): TGCAGTGCTCACCCCCCAGATAACTTCTACGAGCAGTACTTC. V usage is TRBV20-1 and J usage is TRBJ2-7, with D unresolved. Trimming left V 5 bases short and J 3 bases short, with 17 bases between. Germline V gene lookup returns CDR1 DFQATT and CDR2 SNEGSKA (reference sequence). The CDR3 runs to 14 residues.

The chain recombines TRBV29-1 with TRBJ1-4; 8 bases fit TRBD1. Per germline, CDR1 SQVTM and CDR2 ANQGSEA. The junction had 12 bases not matched to a gene; V was cut back by 7 bases and J by 11 bases. The CDR3 contains 13 residues. The CDR3 DNA reads as TGCAGCGCCCAAAAGGCGGACAGGGATAAACTGTTTTTT. Translated, it gives CSAQKADRDKLFF.

This clonotype was seen only once. V gene TRBV5-1 combines with J gene TRBJ2-7; D may be TRBD1 (6 bases). Germline CDR1 and CDR2: SGHRS and YFSETQ. The germline V and J ends were trimmed by 1 base and 2 bases, with 10 bases remaining between them. The CDR3 is 14 residues long. The CDR3 DNA follows: TGCGCCAGCAGCTTGCCCGGGGACACCTACGAGCAGTACTTC. Protein product: CASSLPGDTYEQYF. The full variable domain, in which reference TRBV5-1 and TRBJ2-7 provide the parts outside the CDR3, is KAGVTQTPRYLIKTRGQQVTLSCSPISGHRSVSWYQQTPGQGLQFLFEYFSETQRNKGNFPGRFSGRQFSNSRSEMNVSTLELGDSALYLCASSLPGDTYEQYFGPGTRLTVT.

The CDR3 region is CASSPPIGTQYF. DNA of the CDR3: TGTGCCAGCAGCCCCCCCATTGGGACCCAGTACTTC. This chain links TRBV7-9 with TRBJ2-5; D ambiguous. The ends were cut back, 5 bases at V and 7 bases at J, with 11 bases in the middle. The V gene's germline CDR1 is SEHNR and CDR2 FQNEAQ (reference sequence). The CDR3 has 12 residues.

The rearrangement uses TRBV4-3 and TRBJ2-7; D may be TRBD1 or TRBD2 (5 bases each). V was pared by 0 bases and J by 3 bases, with 15 bases between. Germline V CDR1 and CDR2: LGHNA, YSLEER. CDR3 length: 16 residues. The CDR3: CASSQEIGTGFYEQYF. The DNA for the CDR3 is TGCGCCAGCAGCCAAGAGATCGGGACGGGATTCTACGAGCAGTACTTC.

The genes are TRBV4-1 and TRBJ1-3; D ambiguous. The germline CDR1 and CDR2 sequences are MGHRA and YSYEKL. The CDR3 consists of 16 residues. V lost 7 bases, J lost 2 bases, and 18 bases lay in between. The CDR3 DNA sequence: TGCGCCAGCACCAGACTGGCCGGGGTCCCTGGAAACACCATATATTTT. Protein product: CASTRLAGVPGNTIYF.

The genes are TRBV19 and TRBJ2-7; 8 positions agree with TRBD1. The CDR3 contains 17 residues. Germline values: CDR1 LNHDA, CDR2 SQIVND (reference sequence). CDR3 DNA sequence: TGTGCTACTCGACAGGGGTTCGGGGAATCACCTTTCTACGAGCAGTACTTC. Translation: CATRQGFGESPFYEQYF.

The chain carries TRBV6-5 and TRBJ1-1; possible D gene TRBD1, 5 bases. Looked up from germline, CDR1 is MNHEY and CDR2 is SVGAGI. V lost 0 bases and J 5 bases, leaving 16 bases between the germline ends. CDR3 size: 16 residues. CDR3 sequence: CASSYSSPGLGTEAFF. The CDR3 nucleotides read TGTGCCAGCAGTTACTCGAGCCCAGGGTTGGGAACTGAAGCTTTCTTT.

This chain connects TRBV6-2 or TRBV6-3 to TRBJ1-5; D possibly corresponds to TRBD1 (5 bases). The CDR3 has 16 residues. Trimming took 0 bases from V and 4 from J, leaving 13 bases between them. CDR1 MNHEY and CDR2 SVGEGT come from the germline V gene. CDR3 sequence (DNA): TGTGCCAGCAGTTACTCAGGGGCTGAGGTGAATCAGCCCCAGCATTTT. Its protein is CASSYSGAEVNQPQHF.

The gene calls are TRBV7-9 and TRBJ2-2; TRBD2 agrees at 10 bases. From germline, CDR1 is SEHNR and CDR2 FQNEAQ (reference sequence). The length of the CDR3 is 16 residues. The V and J ends lost 6 bases and 1 base, in that order; junction bases with no gene match: 5. CDR3 amino acids: CASSPTSGVNTGELFF. The DNA of the CDR3 is TGTGCCAGCAGTCCCACTAGCGGGGTGAACACCGGGGAGCTGTTTTTT.

The chain links TRBV19 to TRBJ2-1, with 11 bases matching TRBD1. V was clipped by 9 bases and J by 8 bases; unmatched bases: 3. CDR3 length equals 12 residues. Germline CDR1 is LNHDA and CDR2 is SQIVND (reference sequence). CDR3 in DNA: TGTGCCAGCAGGACAGGGGGCTATGAGCAGTTCTTC. Its protein is CASRTGGYEQFF.